The source of this TCR beta chain is a study of T cells in Graves' hyperthyroidism and ophthalmopathy. Trimming removed 5 bases from V and 2 bases from J, with 10 bases in between. This CDR3 region has 12 residues. CDR1 is DFQATT, CDR2 SNEGSKA, per germline (reference sequence). Remarks on this clonotype: Its antigen is undetermined.

In patients aged 18 to 65, hyperthyroidism was newly diagnosed, with duration under 2 months. Lactation, pregnancy, other autoimmune disease or uncontrolled infection excluded patients. Fresh 10 ml peripheral blood yielded PBMCs. From RNA transcripts, TCR beta CDR3 regions were amplified. TCR CDR3 underwent first-round RT-PCR with the HTBI primer set. From the multiplex PCR reads, TCRdb called clonotypes with MiXCR, one entry per CDR3 protein. The data contain under 350,000 distinct CDR3 sequences, roughly 20% of them singletons. General observations from the study: Blood samples included most of the expanded thyroid clonotypes exceeding 0.001.

The TCR comes from a woman aged 50 to 60 with Graves' hyperthyroidism. Sequencing was carried out using blood. The chain links TRBV20-1 to TRBJ2-7; the D is unclear. CDR3 amino acids: CSAFMSAYEQYF. CDR3 nucleotide sequence: TGCAGTGCTTTTATGTCCGCCTACGAGCAGTACTTC.